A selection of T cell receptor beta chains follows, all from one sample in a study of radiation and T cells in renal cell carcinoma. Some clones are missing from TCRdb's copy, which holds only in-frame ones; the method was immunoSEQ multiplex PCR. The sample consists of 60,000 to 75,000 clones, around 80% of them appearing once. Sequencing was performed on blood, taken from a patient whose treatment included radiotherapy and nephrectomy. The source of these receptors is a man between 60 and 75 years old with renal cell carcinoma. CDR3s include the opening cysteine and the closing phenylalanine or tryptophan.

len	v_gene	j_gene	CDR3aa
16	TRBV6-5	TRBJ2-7	CASSYWGGRGLYEQYF
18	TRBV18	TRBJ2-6	CASSPPGQVLSGANVLTF
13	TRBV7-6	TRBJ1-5	CASSSTGNQPQHF
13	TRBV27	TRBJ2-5	CASSYDSEETQYF
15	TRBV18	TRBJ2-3	CASSPPVSATDTQYF
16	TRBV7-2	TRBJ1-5	CASSPRRAVSNQPQHF
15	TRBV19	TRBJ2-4	CASSPLGWAKNIQYF
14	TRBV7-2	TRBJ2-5	CASSLEGGRSDQYF
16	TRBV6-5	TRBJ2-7	CASSSNQRPPLREQYF
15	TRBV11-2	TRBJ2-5	CASSLRGPTVETQYF
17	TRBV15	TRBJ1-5	CATSSTETGGMIKPQHF
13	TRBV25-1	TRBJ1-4	CASGPLTGEKLFF
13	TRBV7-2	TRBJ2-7	CASSLMFAGEQYF
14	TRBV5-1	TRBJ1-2	CASSSDRGLYGYTF
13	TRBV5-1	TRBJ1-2	CASSLADRTGYTF
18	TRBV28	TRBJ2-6	CASTRQGLARSGANVLTF
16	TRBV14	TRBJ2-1	CASSQATGGKLNEQFF
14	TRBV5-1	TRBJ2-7	CASSLEGAPYEQYF
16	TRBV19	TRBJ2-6	CASSIIGGTGANVLTF
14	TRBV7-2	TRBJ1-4	CASKEVLDRGKLFF
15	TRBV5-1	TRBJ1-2	CASSPGGTGDYGYTF
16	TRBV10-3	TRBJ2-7	CAISESKGQKVDEQYF
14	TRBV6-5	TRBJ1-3	CASSPGGSLDTIYF
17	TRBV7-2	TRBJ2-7	CASSLGPRDGGAYEQYF
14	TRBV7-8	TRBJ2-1	CASSSDSVYNEQFF
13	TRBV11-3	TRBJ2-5	CASSPRVRETQYF
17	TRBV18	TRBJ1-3	CASSPTSGTGSGNTIYF
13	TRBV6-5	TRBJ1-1	CASYRPMNTEAFF
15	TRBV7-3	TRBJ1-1	CASSSYVRENTEAFF
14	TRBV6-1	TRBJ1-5	CASRLDTSNQPQHF
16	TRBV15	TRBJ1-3	CATSRGGGASGNTIYF
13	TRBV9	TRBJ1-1	CASTPRPDTEAFF
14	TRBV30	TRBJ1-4	CAWSPPWGDEKLFF
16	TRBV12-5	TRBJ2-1	CASGFGLVGQSNEQFF
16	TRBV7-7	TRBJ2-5	CASSGGTGGDSETQYF
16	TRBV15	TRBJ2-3	CATSRSGTPHTDTQYF
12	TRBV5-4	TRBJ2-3	CASSLDSHTQYF
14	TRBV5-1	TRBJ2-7	CASSLLGGTYEQYF
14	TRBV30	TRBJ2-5	CAWSVGTGGETQYF
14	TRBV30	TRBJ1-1	CAWSISFSNTEAFF
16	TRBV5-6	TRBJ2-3	CASSFRLAGGTDTQYF
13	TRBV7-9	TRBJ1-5	CASSLDSTKPQHF
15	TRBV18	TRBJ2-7	CASSLSTGRAYEQYF
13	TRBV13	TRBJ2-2	CASSPTLAGELFF
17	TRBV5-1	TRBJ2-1	CASSSVVGTSTYNEQFF
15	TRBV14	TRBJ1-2	CASSQDSQGAVGYTF
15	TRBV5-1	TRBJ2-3	CASSLVWTRTDTQYF
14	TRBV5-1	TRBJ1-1	CASSLRQGRTEAFF
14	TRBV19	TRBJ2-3	CASNPTGGTDTQYF
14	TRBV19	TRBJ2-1	CASSDGGRAGEQFF
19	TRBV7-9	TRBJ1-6	CASSFFGGSGAAYNSPLHF
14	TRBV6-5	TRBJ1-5	CASSAGGWRQPQHF
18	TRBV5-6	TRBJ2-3	CASSFPAGQALGADTQYF
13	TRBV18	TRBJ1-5	CASSPSQGQPQHF
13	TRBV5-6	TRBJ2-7	CASSPGQGREQYF
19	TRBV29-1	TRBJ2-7	CSVEGFWDRANTSSYEQYF
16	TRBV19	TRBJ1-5	CASRDRRDKGNQPQHF